Following are 3 T cell receptor beta chains from one sample sequenced in a study of blood T cells in healthy people across ages. A J-beta primer mix and a sample-barcoded 5' primer were used in a second PCR of about 7 to 12 cycles. TCRdb re-called the 5' RACE reads with MiXCR, one entry per CDR3 protein. The table lists 780,000 or so distinct CDR3 sequences, roughly 50% of them singletons. The sample comprised blood. Source of these receptors: a man older than 75 in good health.

This clonotype was counted between two and nine times. The chain uses TRBV6-2 or TRBV6-3 and TRBJ1-5; D might be TRBD1 (5 bases). This CDR3 contains 16 residues. The ends were cut back, 6 bases at V and 2 bases at J, with 17 bases in the middle. The germline CDR1 and CDR2 sequences are MNHEY and SVGEGT. The CDR3 reads CASSRTFRAGNQPQHF. Written as DNA, the CDR3 is TGTGCCAGCAGCCGGACCTTCAGGGCGGGCAATCAGCCCCAGCATTTT.

The rearrangement uses TRBV9 and TRBJ2-1; TRBD1 matches at 7 bases. CDR1 and CDR2 (germline): SGDLS, YYNGEE. The CDR3 is made up of 17 amino acids. V dropped 0 bases and J dropped 4; count of bases not matched to a gene: 10. The CDR3 protein is CASSVDPRTGVYNEQFF. The CDR3 coding sequence is TGTGCCAGCAGCGTAGACCCTCGGACAGGAGTGTACAATGAGCAGTTCTTC.

This clonotype occurred a few times. This chain links TRBV7-9 with TRBJ2-5; 9 bases line up with TRBD1. The J call may be in error: the DNA end matches TRBJ2-7 better. CDR1 SEHNR and CDR2 FQNEAQ come from the germline V gene (reference sequence). The CDR3 spans 15 residues. The CDR3 loop reads CASSLTTGGFNEQYF. The CDR3 coding sequence is TGTGCCAGCAGCTTAACGACAGGGGGTTTTAACGAGCAGTACTTC.